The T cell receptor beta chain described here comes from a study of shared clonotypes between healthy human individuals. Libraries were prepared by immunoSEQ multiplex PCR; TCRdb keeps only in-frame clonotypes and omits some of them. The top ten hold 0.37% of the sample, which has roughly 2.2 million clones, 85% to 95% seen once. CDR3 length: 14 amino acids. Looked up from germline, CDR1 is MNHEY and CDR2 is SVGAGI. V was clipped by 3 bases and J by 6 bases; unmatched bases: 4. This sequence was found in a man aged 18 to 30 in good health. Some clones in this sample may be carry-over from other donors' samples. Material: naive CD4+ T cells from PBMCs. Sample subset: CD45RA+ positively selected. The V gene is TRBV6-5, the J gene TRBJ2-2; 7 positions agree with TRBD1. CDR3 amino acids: CASSYKGAPGELFF. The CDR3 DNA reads TGTGCCAGCAGTTATAAGGGGGCCCCCGGGGAGCTGTTTTTT.